One and the same sample provided the 31 T cell receptor beta chains below, sequenced in a study of shared clonotypes between healthy human individuals. Some clones are missing from TCRdb's copy, which holds only in-frame ones; the method was immunoSEQ multiplex PCR. The sample consists of fewer than 3 million clones, around 93% of them appearing once. The specimen sequenced was naive CD4+ T cells from PBMCs. Indicated subset: CD45RA+ positively selected. These receptors were collected from a man between 18 and 35 years old in good health. Some clones in this sample may be carry-over from other donors' samples.

The V call is TRBV5-1, the J call TRBJ1-1; D ambiguous. Germline loops: CDR1 SGHRS, CDR2 YFSETQ. This CDR3 comprises 14 residues. V lost 0 bases and J lost 4, with 10 bases in between. The CDR3 DNA is TGCGCCAGCAGCTTGGCACCGACTGGCACTGAAGCTTTCTTT. Encoded protein: CASSLAPTGTEAFF.

This rearrangement joins TRBV28 to TRBJ1-6, with D hard to call. Germline values: CDR1 MDHEN, CDR2 SYDVKM. Trimming left V 7 bases short and J 10 bases short, with 29 bases between. The CDR3 extends over 18 amino acids. In DNA, the CDR3 is TGTGCCAGCACCCAGCGTCAGGCGGGTCGCGCTTACTGGTCACCCCTCCACTTT. Protein sequence: CASTQRQAGRAYWSPLHF.

Concerning this clone itself: This same CDR3 is encoded by further DNA sequences in the sample. This sequence joins TRBV7-9 and TRBJ1-4; D is perhaps TRBD1 (5 bases). Trimming took off 1 base at V and 6 bases at J, with 9 bases between the two ends. CDR3 length equals 14 residues. Germline V gene sequence: CDR1 SEHNR, CDR2 FQNEAQ (reference sequence). CDR3 sequence: CASSLGQGDEKLFF. The CDR3 coding sequence is TGTGCCAGCAGCTTAGGGCAGGGAGATGAAAAACTGTTTTTT.

V is TRBV18 and J is TRBJ2-7, with TRBD2 matching over 11 bases. The ends lost 3 bases at V and 5 bases at J; junction bases unmatched: 3. The germline V gene has CDR1 KGHSH and CDR2 LQKENI. The CDR3 consists of 14 residues. The CDR3 DNA follows: TGTGCCAGCTCACCGACTAGCGGGGAAAACGAGCAGTACTTC. Encoded protein: CASSPTSGENEQYF.

The chain is built from TRBV11-2 and TRBJ2-7, with 7 bases matching TRBD2. Germline V CDR1 and CDR2: SGHAT, FQNNGV. Trimming cost V 9 bases and J 3 bases; bases outside gene matches: 8. The CDR3 sequence is 13 residues long. The CDR3, as DNA: TGTGCCAGTTCGGGACTAATATACTACGAGCAGTACTTC. The encoded protein is CASSGLIYYEQYF.

The chain employs TRBV14 and TRBJ2-5, with TRBD2 identical over 7 bases. Germline trimming cut 2 bases from V and 2 bases from J; bases unmatched to any gene: 8. Germline V gene sequence: CDR1 SGHDN, CDR2 FVKESK. The CDR3 totals 16 residues. The DNA for the CDR3 is TGTGCCAGCAGCCAATTCCAGCGGGATACACAAGAGACCCAGTACTTC. Its protein product is CASSQFQRDTQETQYF.

This chain uses TRBV2 with TRBJ2-3; 7 positions agree with TRBD2. CDR3 length equals 14 residues. J gave up 7 bases and V 4 bases, and 8 bases lay outside the gene matches. Germline V lookup: CDR1 SNHLY, CDR2 FYNNEI. The chain's CDR3 is CASSVLAAPNTQYF. The CDR3 region has the DNA TGTGCCAGCAGTGTTCTAGCGGCACCAAATACGCAGTATTTT.

J is TRBJ2-7 and V is TRBV19; perhaps D is TRBD1 or TRBD2 (5 bases each). Trimming removed 6 bases from V and 2 bases from J, with 14 bases in between. This CDR3 region has 14 residues. Germline V gene lookup returns CDR1 LNHDA and CDR2 SQIVND (reference sequence). The CDR3 DNA follows: TGTGCCAGTAGAGACGACAGAGGGGCCTACGAGCAGTACTTC. Translating gives CASRDDRGAYEQYF. The full variable domain, rest sourced from reference TRBV19 and TRBJ2-7, is DGGITQSPKYLFRKEGQNVTLSCEQNLNHDAMYWYRQDPGQGLRLIYYSQIVNDFQKGDIAEGYSVSREKKESFPLTVTSAQKNPTAFYLCASRDDRGAYEQYFGPGTRLTVT.

This clone appeared a single time. The chain combines TRBV4-1 with TRBJ2-5; the D is unclear. This CDR3 spans 14 amino acids. Per the germline V gene, CDR1 is MGHRA and CDR2 is YSYEKL. With 6 bases removed from V and 4 bases from J, the gap between germline ends came to 15 bases. CDR3 in amino acids: CASSVGLGVETQYF. As DNA, the CDR3 is TGCGCCAGCAGTGTGGGTCTAGGAGTAGAGACCCAGTACTTC.

The chain employs TRBV7-2 and TRBJ1-2; perhaps TRBD1 as D (5 bases). The germline V and J ends were trimmed by 0 bases and 8 bases, with 19 bases remaining between them. CDR3 length: 16 amino acids. CDR1 is SGHTA, CDR2 FQGNSA, per germline. The CDR3 loop is CASSLAVAVGPDGYTF. CDR3 nucleotide sequence: TGTGCCAGCAGCTTAGCTGTCGCCGTGGGGCCCGACGGCTACACCTTC.

A note on this clone: Other DNA sequences in this sample translate to the same CDR3. The gene calls are TRBV18 and TRBJ1-4, with a weak D call TRBD1 (5 bases). The CDR3 has 15 amino acids. The ends were cut back, 6 bases at V and 0 bases at J, with 11 bases in the middle. Germline V gene sequence: CDR1 KGHSH, CDR2 LQKENI. CDR3 coding DNA: TGTGCCAGCTCGCCGGGGACGGCAACTAATGAAAAACTGTTTTTT. It encodes CASSPGTATNEKLFF.

V and J are TRBV11-2 and TRBJ2-3; a possible D gene is TRBD2 (6 bases). V was shortened by 6 bases and J by 4 bases, with 20 bases between the two germline ends. The CDR3 consists of 16 residues. Germline V lookup: CDR1 SGHAT, CDR2 FQNNGV. DNA of the CDR3: TGTGCCAGCAGAATTGGCCGAGGGAGGTTGGCAGATACGCAGTATTTT. It translates to CASRIGRGRLADTQYF.

This rearrangement joins TRBV27 to TRBJ2-7; 7 nucleotides line up with TRBD1. Trimming removed 0 bases from V and 2 bases from J; junction bases left unmatched: 7. This CDR3 has 16 residues. The V gene's germline CDR1 is MNHEY and CDR2 SMNVEV (reference sequence). CDR3 nucleotide sequence: TGTGCCAGCAGTTTATCGCCCCCGGGACAGACCTACGAGCAGTACTTC. This sequence encodes CASSLSPPGQTYEQYF.

This clone has only a few counts. V and J are TRBV5-1 and TRBJ1-5, with a weak D call TRBD1 (6 bases). The CDR3 consists of 13 residues. Trimming stripped 0 bases from V and 9 bases from J, with 10 bases between. Germline CDR1 and CDR2: SGHRS and YFSETQ. Here the CDR3 reads CASSLAVGGPQHF. CDR3 bases: TGCGCCAGCAGCTTGGCTGTAGGGGGGCCCCAGCATTTT. The full variable domain, in which reference TRBV5-1 and TRBJ1-5 provide the parts outside the CDR3, is KAGVTQTPRYLIKTRGQQVTLSCSPISGHRSVSWYQQTPGQGLQFLFEYFSETQRNKGNFPGRFSGRQFSNSRSEMNVSTLELGDSALYLCASSLAVGGPQHFGDGTRLSIL.

This clone was seen a single time. The rearrangement uses TRBV28 and TRBJ2-7, with TRBD1 identical over 11 bases. This CDR3 region has 13 residues. V gave up 10 bases and J gave up 0 bases; unmatched junction bases: 2. Germline V lookup: CDR1 MDHEN, CDR2 SYDVKM. Here the CDR3 reads CAIGQGASYEQYF. The CDR3 DNA follows: TGTGCCATCGGACAGGGGGCCTCCTACGAGCAGTACTTC.

This chain uses TRBV7-6 with TRBJ2-7; possibly TRBD1 for D (6 bases). In germline, CDR1 is SGHVS, CDR2 FNYEAQ. The CDR3 has 14 residues. The ends were cut back, 1 base at V and 2 bases at J, with 9 bases in the middle. CDR3 sequence: CASSLEQGPYEQYF. The DNA of the CDR3 is TGTGCCAGCAGCTTAGAACAGGGCCCCTACGAGCAGTACTTC.

V usage is TRBV27 and J usage is TRBJ2-3, with TRBD2 matching over 7 bases. The germline gives CDR1 MNHEY, CDR2 SMNVEV (reference sequence). CDR3 length: 15 residues. The V gene end was trimmed by 7 bases and the J gene end by 4 bases; junction bases not matched to a gene: 11. CDR3 region: CASTLTSRKADTQYF. CDR3 bases: TGTGCCAGCACCCTGACTAGCCGCAAGGCAGATACGCAGTATTTT.

The rearrangement joins TRBV29-1 to TRBJ1-5, with D possibly being TRBD1 (5 bases). V was shortened by 6 bases and J by 4 bases, with 13 bases between the two germline ends. This CDR3 spans 13 amino acids. Looked up from germline, CDR1 is SQVTM and CDR2 is ANQGSEA. The CDR3 sequence is CSVGGWGNQPQHF. CDR3 bases: TGCAGCGTCGGAGGGTGGGGGAATCAGCCCCAGCATTTT.

V gene TRBV30 combines with J gene TRBJ2-5, with a weak D call TRBD2 (6 bases). The CDR3 spans 13 residues. Germline V lookup: CDR1 GTSNPN, CDR2 SVGIG (reference sequence). V gave up 4 bases and J gave up 6 bases, with 15 bases separating them. CDR3 protein: CAWTRGSGKTQYF. Written as DNA, the CDR3 is TGTGCCTGGACCCGGGGGTCGGGAAAGACCCAGTACTTC.

This clone was seen once. The chain couples TRBV5-1 to TRBJ1-1; D uncertain. V was shortened by 1 base and J by 3 bases, with 13 bases between the two germline ends. The CDR3 has 15 amino acids. Germline CDR1 is SGHRS and CDR2 is YFSETQ. CDR3 amino acids: CASSLKGPWDTEAFF. The CDR3 bases are TGCGCCAGCAGCTTGAAGGGTCCGTGGGACACTGAAGCTTTCTTT.

V gene TRBV10-3 combines with J gene TRBJ2-1; TRBD2 might be the D (5 bases). The CDR3 length is 11 residues. V lost 5 bases and J lost 10, with 9 bases in between. Germline V gene lookup returns CDR1 ENHRY and CDR2 SYGVKD. CDR3 amino acids: CAISSTIEQFF. The CDR3 bases are TGTGCCATCAGTTCGACTATAGAGCAGTTCTTC.

V is TRBV18 and J is TRBJ1-1, with 7 positions matching TRBD1. Trimming took 6 bases from V and 1 from J; bases not matched to a gene: 2. Per germline, CDR1 KGHSH and CDR2 LQKENI. This CDR3 region has 13 residues. CDR3 amino acids: CASSTGENTEAFF. In DNA, the CDR3 is TGTGCCAGCTCTACAGGGGAGAACACTGAAGCTTTCTTT.

This chain connects TRBV5-1 to TRBJ2-7, with 8 bases matching TRBD1. Germline values: CDR1 SGHRS, CDR2 YFSETQ. V shed 3 bases, J shed 2 bases, and the junction held 10 bases outside the gene matches. This CDR3 has 16 amino acids. The CDR3 DNA reads TGCGCCAGCAGCTCCAAAAGGGACAGGTTGCCCTACGAGCAGTACTTC. Encoded protein: CASSSKRDRLPYEQYF.

The genes are TRBV2 and TRBJ1-5, with D perhaps TRBD1 (6 bases). V shed 7 bases and J shed 3 bases, with 16 bases lying between them. There are 15 residues in the CDR3. From germline, CDR1 is SNHLY and CDR2 FYNNEI. CDR3: CASTRGRENNQPQHF. The CDR3 nucleotides are TGTGCCAGCACCAGGGGCAGGGAAAACAATCAGCCCCAGCATTTT. The entire variable domain, with the rest obtained from reference TRBV2 and TRBJ1-5, is as follows: EPEVTQTPSHQVTQMGQEVILRCVPISNHLYFYWYRQILGQKVEFLVSFYNNEISEKSEIFDDQFSVERPDGSNFTLKIRSTKLEDSAMYFCASTRGRENNQPQHFGDGTRLSIL.

This clone was recorded only once. CDR3 protein: CASSLIPANTEAFF. In DNA, the CDR3 is TGTGCCAGCAGCTTAATACCTGCGAACACTGAAGCTTTCTTT. The gene calls are TRBV7-9 and TRBJ1-1; D not resolved. CDR3 length equals 14 residues. CDR1 and CDR2 (germline): SEHNR, FQNEAQ (reference sequence). V dropped 2 bases and J dropped 1 base, with 8 bases sitting between them.

This chain uses TRBV27 with TRBJ2-7; TRBD1 matches 7 bases. Germline V gene data show CDR1 as MNHEY and CDR2 as SMNVEV (reference sequence). V gave up 6 bases and J gave up 5 bases; unmatched junction bases: 7. This CDR3 has 13 amino acids. As DNA, the CDR3 is TGTGCCAGCAGATTACAGGGGACGGACGAGCAGTACTTC. The encoded protein is CASRLQGTDEQYF.

This chain links TRBV28 with TRBJ1-1; 9 positions match TRBD1. Trimming cost V 6 bases and J 6 bases; bases outside gene matches: 11. The CDR3 sequence is 15 residues long. Germline V gene sequence: CDR1 MDHEN, CDR2 SYDVKM. CDR3 region: CASSLPGQGRSEAFF. In nucleotides, the CDR3 is TGTGCCAGCAGCCTACCGGGACAGGGACGTTCTGAAGCTTTCTTT.

J is TRBJ2-2 and V is TRBV6-1, with D unclear. V was trimmed by 5 bases and J by 6 bases, leaving 16 bases between them. The CDR3 runs to 15 residues. In germline, CDR1 is MNHNS, CDR2 SASEGT. The CDR3 nucleotides are TGTGCCAGCAGTCCCCGTCTTATGGGTTCCGGGGAGCTGTTTTTT. This encodes CASSPRLMGSGELFF.

This clone was found once. The genes are TRBV6-5 and TRBJ2-5; 12 bases fit TRBD1. CDR3 size: 14 residues. V dropped 5 bases and J dropped 6; count of bases not matched to a gene: 4. Germline lookup yields CDR1 MNHEY and CDR2 SVGAGI. CDR3 loop: CASSRDRGRKTQYF. The CDR3 DNA is TGTGCCAGCAGTCGGGACAGGGGGCGGAAGACCCAGTACTTC.

On this clone itself: The same CDR3 can be traced to other DNA sequences in this sample. The V and J genes are TRBV18 and TRBJ1-1, with a weak D call TRBD1 (5 bases). Trimming cost V 6 bases and J 2 bases, with 10 bases left between them. Per germline, CDR1 KGHSH and CDR2 LQKENI. This CDR3 has 13 amino acids. This chain's CDR3 is CASSDGQNTEAFF. For the CDR3, the DNA is TGTGCCAGCTCGGACGGACAAAACACTGAAGCTTTCTTT.

This chain links TRBV18 with TRBJ2-2; maybe TRBD1 (6 bases). This CDR3 region has 16 residues. Trimming removed 0 bases from V and 3 bases from J, with 11 bases in between. CDR1 and CDR2 (germline): KGHSH, LQKENI. CDR3 loop: CASSPPGARDTGELFF. The CDR3 DNA sequence: TGTGCCAGCTCACCACCGGGGGCGAGGGACACCGGGGAGCTGTTTTTT.